The sequence of this T cell receptor beta chain was determined in a study of blood T cell repertoires in COVID-19. Study in general: Sites in the United States, Italy and Spain provided acute and convalescent COVID-19 samples. T cells, B-cell-depleted T cells, or PBMCs supplied cDNA or gDNA.

The trim removed 6 bases at V and 1 base at J, leaving 8 bases unmatched. The CDR3 has 16 amino acids. Per the germline V gene, CDR1 is LNHDA and CDR2 is SQIVND (reference sequence). In the original analysis: Reference gene primer amplification yielded estimated nucleated cell counts. Profiled with immunoSEQ multiplex PCR; TCRdb holds only in-frame clones, not every one. The DNA gave D and trimming, while V, J and clone size come from that table. The sample comprises around 160,000 clones, around four fifths of which are singletons, and about 11% rests with the top ten. The sequence derives from a human donor in a cohort sampled during active COVID-19. This sequence joins TRBV19 and TRBJ2-2; TRBD1 agrees at 7 bases. The sample was peripheral blood. As DNA, the CDR3 is TGTGCCAGTAGATCCCCGAGGGACAGGAACACCGGGGAGCTGTTTTTT. Encoded protein: CASRSPRDRNTGELFF.